This T cell receptor (beta chain) was captured in a study of blood T cell repertoires in COVID-19. Study summary: Sources were T cells, B-cell-depleted T cells, or PBMCs; the material itself was cDNA or gDNA.

The CDR3 runs 13 residues. V was trimmed by 6 bases and J by 7 bases, leaving 16 bases between them. Original data processing: Estimation of nucleated cell counts was performed using reference gene primer amplification. Here immunoSEQ multiplex PCR was the method, and the copy in TCRdb shows in-frame clones only, minus some. The V and J calls and the clone size are those of that table, but D and trimming were determined from the DNA. The data hold 95,000 to 110,000 clones, with over 75% observed a single time. Material for sequencing was peripheral blood. The sequence was obtained from a human donor in a cohort sampled during active or convalescent COVID-19. The gene calls are TRBV12-3 or TRBV12-4 and TRBJ2-7, with D maybe TRBD1 (5 bases). The CDR3 loop is CASRTDTSGEQYF. The CDR3 DNA follows: TGTGCCAGCAGAACGGACACCTCTGGAGAGCAGTACTTC.